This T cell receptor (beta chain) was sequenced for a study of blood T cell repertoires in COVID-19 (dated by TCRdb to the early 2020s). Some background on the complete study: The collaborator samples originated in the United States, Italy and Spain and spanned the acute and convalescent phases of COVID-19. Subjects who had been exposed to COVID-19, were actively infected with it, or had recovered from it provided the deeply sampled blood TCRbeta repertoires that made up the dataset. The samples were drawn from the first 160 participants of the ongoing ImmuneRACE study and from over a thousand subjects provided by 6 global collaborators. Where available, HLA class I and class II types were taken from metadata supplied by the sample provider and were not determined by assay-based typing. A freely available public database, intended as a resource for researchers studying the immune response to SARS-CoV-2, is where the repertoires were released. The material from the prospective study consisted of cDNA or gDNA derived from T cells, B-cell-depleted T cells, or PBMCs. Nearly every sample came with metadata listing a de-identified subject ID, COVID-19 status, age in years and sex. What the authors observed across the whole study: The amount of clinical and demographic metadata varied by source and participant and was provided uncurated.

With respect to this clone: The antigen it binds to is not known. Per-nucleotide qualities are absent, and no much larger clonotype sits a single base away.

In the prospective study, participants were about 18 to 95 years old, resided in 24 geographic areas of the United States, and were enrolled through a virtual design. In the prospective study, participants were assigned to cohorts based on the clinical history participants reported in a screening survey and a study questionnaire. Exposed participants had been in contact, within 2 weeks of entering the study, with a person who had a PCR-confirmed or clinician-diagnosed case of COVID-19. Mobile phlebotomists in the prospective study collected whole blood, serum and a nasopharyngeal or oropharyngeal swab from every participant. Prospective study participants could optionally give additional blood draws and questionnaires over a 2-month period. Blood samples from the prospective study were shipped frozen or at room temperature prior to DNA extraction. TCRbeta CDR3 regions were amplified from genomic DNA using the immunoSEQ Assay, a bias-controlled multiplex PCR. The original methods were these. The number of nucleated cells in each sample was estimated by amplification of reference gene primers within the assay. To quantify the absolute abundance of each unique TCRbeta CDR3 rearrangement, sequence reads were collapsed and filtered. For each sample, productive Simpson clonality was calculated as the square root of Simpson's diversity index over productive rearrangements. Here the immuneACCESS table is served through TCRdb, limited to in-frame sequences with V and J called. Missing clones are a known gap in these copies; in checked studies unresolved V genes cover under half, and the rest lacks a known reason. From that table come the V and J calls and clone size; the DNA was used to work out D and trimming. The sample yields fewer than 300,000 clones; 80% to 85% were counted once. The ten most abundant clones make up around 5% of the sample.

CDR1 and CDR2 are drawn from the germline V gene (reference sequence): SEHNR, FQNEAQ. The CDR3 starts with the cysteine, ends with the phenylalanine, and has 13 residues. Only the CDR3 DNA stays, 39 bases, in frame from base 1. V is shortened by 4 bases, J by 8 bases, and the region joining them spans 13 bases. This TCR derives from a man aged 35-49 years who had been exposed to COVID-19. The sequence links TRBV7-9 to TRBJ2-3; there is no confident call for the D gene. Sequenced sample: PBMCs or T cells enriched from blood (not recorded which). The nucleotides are TGTGCCAGCAGCTCGGGTTTAGTCGGTACGCAGTATTTT. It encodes CASSSGLVGTQYF.